This is a list of T cell receptor beta chains from one sample in a study of STAT3 mutations in large granular lymphocyte leukemia. Method: immunoSEQ multiplex PCR; TCRdb's copy keeps in-frame clones and lacks some. The sample has approximately 8,000 clones, 91% seen once. Sequencing used peripheral blood mononuclear cells. The origin of the receptors is a man in his fifties or sixties with T-cell large granular lymphocyte leukemia. Some clones in this sample may be carry-over from other donors' samples. The CDR3 runs from the conserved cysteine through the conserved F or W. D genes are given only for firm matches. Not every row has a clone size; where given, it reads once, few, many or a size class.

TRBJ2-3 - TRBV18 - CASSPRVRGTDTQYF TGTGCCAGCTCACCACGTGTCCGTGGGACAGATACGCAGTATTTT
TRBJ2-7 once TRBV27 TRBD1 CASSLSGTGESYEQYF TGTGCCAGCAGTTTAAGCGGGACAGGGGAATCCTACGAGCAGTACTTC
TRBJ2-7 - TRBV7-6 - CASSPGTGVNEQYF TGTGCCAGCAGTCCCGGGACCGGCGTCAACGAGCAGTACTTC
TRBJ2-5 - TRBV5-4 - CASSLKQLQETQYF TGTGCCAGCAGCTTAAAACAGCTTCAAGAGACCCAGTACTTC
TRBJ2-5 - TRBV6-6 - CASSGGLRGRQETQYF TGTGCCAGCAGTGGGGGCCTCAGGGGCCGTCAAGAGACCCAGTACTTC
TRBJ2-5 - TRBV7-9 - CASSLRGQETQYF TGTGCCAGCAGCTTACGCGGACAAGAGACCCAGTACTTC
TRBJ1-2 few TRBV7-9 - CASSIAVNYGYTF TGTGCCAGCAGCATTGCGGTCAACTATGGCTACACCTTC
TRBJ1-4 - TRBV29-1 - CSVEVTGILFF TGCAGCGTTGAAGTTACAGGGATACTGTTTTTT
TRBJ2-5 - TRBV7-3 - CASSSEAEETQYF TGTGCCAGCAGCTCGGAGGCTGAAGAGACCCAGTACTTC
TRBJ1-5 - TRBV9 TRBD1 CASSVTGGEGQPQHF TGTGCCAGCAGCGTTACAGGGGGCGAGGGTCAGCCCCAGCATTTT
TRBJ2-7 - TRBV5-4 TRBD1 CASSLGQGAAEQYF TGTGCCAGCAGCTTGGGACAGGGGGCCGCCGAGCAGTACTTC
TRBJ2-3 - TRBV5-1 - CASSFSTDTQYF TGCGCCAGCAGCTTTAGCACAGATACGCAGTATTTT
TRBJ1-2 - TRBV5-1 TRBD1 CASSLGTGTQGGYTF TGCGCCAGCAGCCTTGGGACAGGCACTCAGGGAGGCTACACCTTC
TRBJ1-1 - TRBV4-1 - CASSHPRRLNTEAFF TGCGCCAGCAGCCACCCCCGCAGGCTTAACACTGAAGCTTTCTTT
TRBJ2-1 once TRBV5-1 - CASSTGQNSYNEQFF TGCGCCAGCAGCACTGGACAGAACTCCTACAATGAGCAGTTCTTC
TRBJ2-5 - TRBV29-1 - CSVATQKETQYF TGCAGCGTTGCAACGCAGAAAGAGACCCAGTACTTC
TRBJ1-3 - TRBV4-3 - CASSQETGPSGNTIYF TGCGCCAGCAGCCAAGAGACGGGACCCTCTGGAAACACCATATATTTT
TRBJ1-1 - TRBV5-1 TRBD1 CASSLDRDAFF TGCGCCAGCAGCCTGGACAGGGACGCTTTCTTT
TRBJ2-2 - TRBV27 - CASRGTTNTGELFF TGTGCCAGCAGAGGGACAACAAACACCGGGGAGCTGTTTTTT
TRBJ1-1 few TRBV5-1 TRBD1 CASSIRTGGYTEAFF TGCGCCAGCAGCATACGGACAGGAGGATACACTGAAGCTTTCTTT
TRBJ2-7 - TRBV7-3 TRBD2 CASSPGGSLSPYEQYF TGTGCCAGCAGCCCCGGGGGGTCCTTGTCGCCCTACGAGCAGTACTTC
TRBJ2-2 - TRBV10-3 - CAIRDKTNTGELFF TGTGCCATCAGGGACAAGACGAACACCGGGGAGCTGTTTTTT
TRBJ1-1 - TRBV28 - CASSFTEAFF TGTGCCAGCAGTTTCACTGAAGCTTTCTTT
TRBJ2-3 - TRBV5-1 TRBD1 CASSPAGQGTDTQYF TGCGCCAGCAGCCCCGCTGGACAGGGCACAGATACGCAGTATTTT
TRBJ2-1 - TRBV9 TRBD2 CASSEGTSGNEQFF TGTGCCAGCAGCGAAGGGACTAGCGGTAATGAGCAGTTCTTC
TRBJ2-1 few TRBV19 - CASSISRNVYNEQFF TGTGCCAGTAGTATTTCTCGAAACGTCTACAATGAGCAGTTCTTC
TRBJ2-7 - TRBV6-1 - CASSIAIRAEQYF TGTGCCAGCAGCATAGCGATCAGGGCCGAGCAGTACTTC
TRBJ2-5 once TRBV27 TRBD2 CASSSTGTSGPRAQYF TGTGCCAGCAGTTCAACCGGGACTAGCGGTCCCAGGGCCCAGTACTTC
TRBJ2-7 - TRBV5-6 TRBD1 CASSLPGWTGTGAGEQYF TGTGCCAGCAGCTTGCCTGGTTGGACCGGGACAGGGGCTGGGGAGCAGTACTTC
TRBJ2-7 - TRBV30 TRBD2 CAWSAGLAGGDEQYF TGTGCCTGGAGTGCGGGACTAGCGGGAGGGGACGAGCAGTACTTC
TRBJ2-3 few TRBV5-1 TRBD2 CASKGGGRTDTQYF TGCGCCAGCAAGGGCGGGGGGCGCACAGATACGCAGTATTTT
TRBJ1-5 once TRBV6-4 - CASSDSGDSNQPQHF TGTGCCAGCAGTGACTCCGGGGATAGCAATCAGCCCCAGCATTTT
TRBJ1-2 - TRBV28 - CASSLWGAGGYTF TGTGCCAGCAGTTTATGGGGGGCTGGAGGCTACACCTTC
TRBJ1-5 few TRBV10-3 - CAISTRDQPQHF TGTGCCATCAGTACTAGGGACCAGCCCCAGCATTTT
TRBJ2-7 - TRBV18 - CASSPQTREQYF TGTGCCAGCTCACCACAGACGCGAGAGCAGTACTTC
TRBJ2-1 few TRBV4-1 - CASSPQRNREPEQFF TGCGCCAGCAGCCCCCAGAGGAACAGGGAACCTGAGCAGTTCTTC
TRBJ2-7 once TRBV5-6 TRBD1 CASRPTGVGEQYF TGTGCCAGCAGGCCCACAGGGGTCGGCGAGCAGTACTTC
TRBJ1-2 - TRBV10-3 TRBD1 CAISKTGQGGYTF TGTGCCATCAGCAAAACGGGACAGGGTGGCTACACCTTC
TRBJ2-5 once TRBV5-4 - CASSLAGWETQYF TGTGCCAGCAGCTTGGCCGGGTGGGAGACCCAGTACTTC
TRBJ2-7 - TRBV6-5 - CATGGPKRAYEQYF TGTGCCACCGGCGGGCCGAAGCGAGCCTACGAGCAGTACTTC
TRBJ2-2 - TRBV7-9 - CASRGPVSTGELFF TGTGCCAGCAGGGGGCCGGTTAGCACCGGGGAGCTGTTTTTT
TRBJ1-3 - TRBV18 - CASSPTGTSGNTIYF TGTGCCAGCTCACCGACAGGAACCTCTGGAAACACCATATATTTT
TRBJ2-5 - TRBV9 - CASSFGPMGQGETQYF TGTGCCAGCAGCTTCGGTCCCATGGGCCAGGGGGAGACCCAGTACTTC
TRBJ2-7 - TRBV12-5 - CASAADGSSYEQYF TGTGCTAGTGCCGCCGACGGAAGCTCCTACGAGCAGTACTTC
TRBJ2-1 - TRBV18 - CASSPGQTAYNEQFF TGTGCCAGCTCACCTGGGCAAACCGCCTACAATGAGCAGTTCTTC
TRBJ2-5 once TRBV2 - CASSESGAETQYF TGTGCCAGCAGTGAATCGGGGGCAGAGACCCAGTACTTC
TRBJ2-5 - TRBV5-6 TRBD1 CASSPPDRKETQYF TGTGCCAGCAGCCCTCCGGACAGGAAAGAGACCCAGTACTTC
TRBJ2-3 - TRBV29-1 - CSVSPGGTSTDTQYF TGCAGCGTTTCGCCCGGCGGGACAAGCACAGATACGCAGTATTTT
TRBJ1-4 few TRBV7-6 - CASSLNDEKLFF TGTGCCAGCAGCTTAAATGACGAAAAACTGTTTTTT
TRBJ2-7 few TRBV6-1 TRBD1 CASSEGTGGYEQYF TGTGCCAGCAGTGAGGGGACAGGGGGTTACGAGCAGTACTTC
TRBJ1-1 - TRBV5-4 TRBD1 CASSLDRVGVMNTEAFF TGTGCCAGCAGCCTAGACAGGGTTGGGGTTATGAACACTGAAGCTTTCTTT
TRBJ1-1 once TRBV18 TRBD1 CASSLRQGGNTEAFF TGTGCCAGCTCACTCAGACAGGGGGGGAACACTGAAGCTTTCTTT